The 9 T cell receptor beta chains below were found in one sample sequenced in a study of cytomegalovirus exposure and HLA in healthy donors. TCRdb keeps only in-frame clones here, not all; method: immunoSEQ multiplex PCR. The repertoire has about 250,000 clones, about 90% of them found once; the top ten carry around 12%. What was sequenced was PBMCs. These receptors were taken from a young man in good health and CMV-seropositive.

The chain has TRBV29-1 and TRBJ2-7; D might be TRBD1 (5 bases). CDR3 length equals 14 residues. Trimming cost V 5 bases and J 0 bases, with 14 bases left between them. Germline CDR1 and CDR2: SQVTM and ANQGSEA. The CDR3 region is CSVPKTASSYEQYF. As DNA, the CDR3 is TGCAGCGTTCCAAAGACAGCTAGCTCCTACGAGCAGTACTTC.

The rearrangement uses TRBV27 and TRBJ2-7; 10 bases fit TRBD2. Germline CDR1 is MNHEY and CDR2 is SMNVEV (reference sequence). Germline trimming cut 6 bases from V and 5 bases from J; bases unmatched to any gene: 7. CDR3 size: 14 residues. CDR3 DNA: TGTGCCAGCAGCCCGGGACTAGCGAGGCACGAGCAGTACTTC. Protein product: CASSPGLARHEQYF.

The rearrangement joins TRBV4-1 to TRBJ2-2, with 8 bases fitting TRBD1. Germline lookup yields CDR1 MGHRA and CDR2 YSYEKL. CDR3 length equals 13 residues. With V trimmed by 7 bases and J by 7 bases, 5 bases remained unmatched. For the CDR3, the DNA is TGCGCCAGCAAGAGACAGGGGCACGGGGAGCTGTTTTTT. It codes for CASKRQGHGELFF.

This clone was observed once. The genes are TRBV13 and TRBJ2-1; 12 bases agree with TRBD1. From germline, CDR1 is PRHDT and CDR2 FYEKMQ (reference sequence). The ends lost 7 bases at V and 1 base at J; junction bases unmatched: 11. The CDR3 runs to 18 residues. CDR3 residues: CASTPLGTGGSSYNEQFF. The CDR3, as DNA: TGTGCCAGCACCCCTCTGGGGACAGGGGGCAGTTCCTACAATGAGCAGTTCTTC.

This clone has a handful of counts. J is TRBJ1-4 and V is TRBV11-2; the D gene is possibly TRBD1 (6 bases). V was cut by 1 base and J by 3 bases, with 12 bases left in between. The CDR3 runs 16 residues. Germline-derived CDR1 and CDR2 are SGHAT and FQNNGV. CDR3: CASSLALGASNEKLFF. The CDR3 coding sequence is TGTGCCAGCAGCTTAGCTTTGGGGGCGTCTAATGAAAAACTGTTTTTT.

This chain links TRBV5-1 with TRBJ1-2, with D possibly TRBD1 on 6 matching bases. CDR1 is SGHRS and CDR2 is YFSETQ in the germline V gene. This CDR3 spans 16 amino acids. Trimming removed 0 bases at V and 4 bases at J, with 16 bases between. CDR3 nucleotide sequence: TGCGCCAGCAGCTTGGGGTTTCGGGACATTCCCTATGGCTACACCTTC. Its protein is CASSLGFRDIPYGYTF.

This chain links TRBV10-2 with TRBJ2-7; the D is unclear. Trimming took 2 bases from V and 5 from J, leaving 13 bases between them. This CDR3 spans 14 amino acids. Germline lookup yields CDR1 WSHSY and CDR2 SAAADI. CDR3 residues: CASSETGSSHEQYF. In DNA, the CDR3 is TGCGCCAGCAGTGAGACCGGCAGTTCCCACGAGCAGTACTTC.

V is TRBV19 and J is TRBJ2-1; 9 bases are shared with TRBD2. Trimming at V came to 5 bases and at J to 2 bases, leaving 4 bases not matched to a gene. CDR1 is LNHDA, CDR2 SQIVND, per germline (reference sequence). This CDR3 has 15 residues. The CDR3, as DNA: TGTGCCAGTAGTTCAGGACTAGCGACCTACAATGAGCAGTTCTTC. Its protein product is CASSSGLATYNEQFF.

V and J are TRBV28 and TRBJ1-1; 8 nucleotides agree with TRBD1. Germline values: CDR1 MDHEN, CDR2 SYDVKM. The CDR3 is 15 amino acids. J was trimmed by 7 bases and V by 6 bases; bases with no gene match: 13. CDR3 nucleotides: TGTGCCAGCAGACGTCGGACAGGGTTTACCGGTGAAGCTTTCTTT. Translated, it gives CASRRRTGFTGEAFF.